The text below deals with one T cell receptor beta chain. This sample was included in a study of blood T cell repertoires in COVID-19. Study at large: PBMCs, B-cell-depleted T cells, or T cells were the source of the cDNA or gDNA that made up the material.

Germline values: CDR1 MNHEY, CDR2 SVGAGI. This CDR3 contains 15 residues. V dropped 8 bases and J dropped 9; count of bases not matched to a gene: 11. This table comes from immunoSEQ multiplex PCR, and its TCRdb copy is limited to in-frame clones, with some not included. The data show 450,000 or so clones, around nine tenths seen once. Sequencing was carried out using peripheral blood. V is TRBV6-5 and J is TRBJ1-6; TRBD1 matches 9 bases. The source of this sequence is a woman between 35 and 50 years old with COVID-19, enrolled during active disease. The CDR3 spells CASGDRVAVGSPLHF. The CDR3 DNA follows: TGTGCCAGCGGGGACAGGGTCGCTGTCGGTTCACCCCTCCACTTT.